Detailed here is one T cell receptor beta chain. The data are from a study of tumor-infiltrating lymphocytes in primary liver carcinoma. The blood RNA (from unsorted whole blood) was obtained, and germline DNA was also extracted. Around 4 milliliters of peripheral blood were drawn preoperatively. Germline V gene lookup returns CDR1 MNHEY and CDR2 SVGAGI. This CDR3 has 15 residues. V dropped 6 bases and J dropped 8; count of bases not matched to a gene: 8. TCR beta cDNA came from 400 to 500 ng total RNA, primed with a constant-region primer. Three nested multiplex PCR rounds of slightly modified ARM-PCR generated TCR beta libraries. A C-beta reverse primer was combined with TRBV1-TRBV30 forward primers in the first two PCR rounds, and each round had about 10 cycles. Using its own MiXCR run on the multiplex PCR reads, TCRdb lists one record per CDR3 protein. The sample shows some 180,000 distinct CDR3 sequences, roughly three fifths of them seen only once.

Input material: peripheral blood. This sequence originates from a man aged 40-50 years with primary liver carcinoma and hepatitis B virus infection. The genes are TRBV6-5 and TRBJ2-1, with 12 bases that match TRBD2. As DNA, the CDR3 is TGTGCCAGCAGGTCAGCCGGGACTAGCGGGCATGAGCAGTTCTTC. Its translation: CASRSAGTSGHEQFF.